The clone carrying this T cell receptor beta chain was counted between two and nine times. The data were taken from a study of blood T cells in healthy people across ages. Donors each provided about 10 milliliters of peripheral blood. Isolation of PBMCs gave at least 6.5 million cells per sample. Alongside a J-beta primer mix, a sample-barcoded 5' primer served in a second PCR lasting roughly 6 to 12 cycles. TCRdb reprocessed the 5' RACE reads with MiXCR, giving one entry per CDR3 protein. The top ten clones hold 7.7% of a sample with about 1,500,000 distinct CDR3 sequences, roughly 27% of them seen once. The CDR3 length is 12 residues. V was pared by 3 bases and J by 6 bases, with 10 bases between. The germline V gene has CDR1 DFQATT and CDR2 SNEGSKA (reference sequence).

This receptor was taken from a woman in her twenties or thirties in good health. V is TRBV20-1 and J is TRBJ2-3; D could derive from TRBD1 or TRBD2 (5 bases each). The specimen sequenced was blood. The CDR3, as DNA: TGCAGTGCTAGGTGGGACGGGGATACGCAGTATTTT. It codes for CSARWDGDTQYF.